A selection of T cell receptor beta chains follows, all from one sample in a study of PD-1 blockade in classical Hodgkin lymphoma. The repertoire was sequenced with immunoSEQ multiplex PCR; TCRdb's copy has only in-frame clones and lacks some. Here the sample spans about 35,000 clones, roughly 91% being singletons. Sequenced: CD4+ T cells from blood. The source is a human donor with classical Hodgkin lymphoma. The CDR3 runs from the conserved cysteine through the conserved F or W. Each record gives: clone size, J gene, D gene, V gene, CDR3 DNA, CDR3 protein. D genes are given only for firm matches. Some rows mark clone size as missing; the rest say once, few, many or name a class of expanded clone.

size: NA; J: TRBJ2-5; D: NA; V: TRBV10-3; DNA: TGTGCCATCCGAGTTGCAGGGAGGGAGACCCAGTACTTC; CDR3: CAIRVAGRETQYF
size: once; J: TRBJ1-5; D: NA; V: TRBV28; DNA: TGTGCCAGCAGTTTAGCCCAGTATGGGGGGCCCCAGCATTTT; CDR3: CASSLAQYGGPQHF
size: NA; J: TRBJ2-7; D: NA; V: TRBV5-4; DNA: TGTGCCAGCAGCGCGGGGAAGTCTGGCTCCTACGAGCAGTACTTC; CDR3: CASSAGKSGSYEQYF
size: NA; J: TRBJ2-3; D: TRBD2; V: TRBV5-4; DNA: TGTGCCAGCAGCTTTCGGGGGGCAGATACGCAGTATTTT; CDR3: CASSFRGADTQYF
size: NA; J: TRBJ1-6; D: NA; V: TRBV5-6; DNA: TGTGCCAGCAGCTCATACAGGGTGCCCTCACCCCTCCACTTT; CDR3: CASSSYRVPSPLHF
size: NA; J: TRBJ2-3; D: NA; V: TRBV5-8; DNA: TGTGCCAGCAGCTTGAGGACGACAGATACGCAGTATTTT; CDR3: CASSLRTTDTQYF
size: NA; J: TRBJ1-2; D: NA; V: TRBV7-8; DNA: TGTGCCAGCAGCTTAGTGTTCCCAGACGGCTACACCTTC; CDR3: CASSLVFPDGYTF
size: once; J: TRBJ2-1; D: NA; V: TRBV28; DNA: TGTGCCAGCACCTTGGCGGGCGGGTACAATGAGCAGTTCTTC; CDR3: CASTLAGGYNEQFF
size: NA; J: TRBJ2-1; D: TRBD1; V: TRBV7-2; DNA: TGTGCCAGCAGCCAATACGGGGAGACAGGGCCCAACAATGAGCAGTTCTTC; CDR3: CASSQYGETGPNNEQFF
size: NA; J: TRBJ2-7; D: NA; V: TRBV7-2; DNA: TGTGCCAGCAGCGCCACAGGGGACTGGGAGCAGTACTTC; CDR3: CASSATGDWEQYF
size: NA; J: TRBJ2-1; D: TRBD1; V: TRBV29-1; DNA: TGCAGTGTTCGTACCATGACAGGGGGCCCTTTCGAGCAGTTCTTC; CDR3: CSVRTMTGGPFEQFF
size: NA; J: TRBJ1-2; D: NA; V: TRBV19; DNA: TGTGCCAGTAGTACGGTCGGTCCCTATGGCTACACCTTC; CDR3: CASSTVGPYGYTF
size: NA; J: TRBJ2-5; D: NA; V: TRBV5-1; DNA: TGCGCCAGCAGCGTCGAGGCGAGCGGGACATTGAAGACCCAGTACTTC; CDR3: CASSVEASGTLKTQYF
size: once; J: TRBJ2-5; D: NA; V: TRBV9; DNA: TGTGCCAGCAGCGTAATGGGGGAAAGGGGAGAGACCCAGTACTTC; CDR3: CASSVMGERGETQYF
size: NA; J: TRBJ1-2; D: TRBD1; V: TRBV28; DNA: TGTGCCAGCAGTTTAGTGGACAGGGATGGCTACACCTTC; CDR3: CASSLVDRDGYTF
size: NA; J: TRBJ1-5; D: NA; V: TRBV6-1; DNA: TGTGCCAGCAGTGAGAGACAGTACAATCAGCCCCAGCATTTT; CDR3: CASSERQYNQPQHF
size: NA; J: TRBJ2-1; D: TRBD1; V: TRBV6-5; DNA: TGTGCCAGCAATAGACAGGGAGACAATGAGCAGTTCTTC; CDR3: CASNRQGDNEQFF
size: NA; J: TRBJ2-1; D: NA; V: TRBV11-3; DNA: TGTGCCAGCAGCATGCTAAGCCCGGGAGAGCAGTTCTTC; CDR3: CASSMLSPGEQFF
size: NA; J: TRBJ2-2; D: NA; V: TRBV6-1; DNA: TGTGCCAGCAGTGAAGTGGGGGGAGCCGGGGAGCTGTTTTTT; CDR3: CASSEVGGAGELFF
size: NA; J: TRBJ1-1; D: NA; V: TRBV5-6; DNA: TGTGCCAGCAGCCCCTTATACCCGGGGCCCAACACTGAAGCTTTCTTT; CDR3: CASSPLYPGPNTEAFF
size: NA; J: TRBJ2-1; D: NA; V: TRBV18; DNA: TGTGCCAGCTCCGTCTCTCAGAGCTCCTACAATGAGCAGTTCTTC; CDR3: CASSVSQSSYNEQFF
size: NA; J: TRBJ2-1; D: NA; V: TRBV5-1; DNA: TGCGCCAGCAGCCCGTTCCCCGGGCAGGGGCCCCACAATGAGCAGTTCTTC; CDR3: CASSPFPGQGPHNEQFF
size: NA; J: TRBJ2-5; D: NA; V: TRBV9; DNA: TGTGCCAGCAGCGGACGGGGCCTATTCCAAGAGACCCAGTACTTC; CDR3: CASSGRGLFQETQYF
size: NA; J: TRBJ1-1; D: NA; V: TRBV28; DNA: TGTGCCAGCAGTTTAGGCAGGACCAACACTGAAGCTTTCTTT; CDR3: CASSLGRTNTEAFF
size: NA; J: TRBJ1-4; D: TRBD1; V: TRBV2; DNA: TGTGCCAGCAGCGGGACAGGGGGTGAAAAACTGTTTTTT; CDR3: CASSGTGGEKLFF
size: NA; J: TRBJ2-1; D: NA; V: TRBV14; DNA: TGTGCCAGCAGCCAAGATTACGTCTTGCAGGTGGATGAGCAGTTCTTC; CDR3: CASSQDYVLQVDEQFF
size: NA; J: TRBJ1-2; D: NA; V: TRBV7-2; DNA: TGTGCCAGCAGCCAAGCGGAGTATGGCTACACCTTC; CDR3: CASSQAEYGYTF
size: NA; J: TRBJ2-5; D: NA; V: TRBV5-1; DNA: TGCGCCAGCAGCTCCCGGGCCCCAGAGGGGACCCAGTACTTC; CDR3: CASSSRAPEGTQYF
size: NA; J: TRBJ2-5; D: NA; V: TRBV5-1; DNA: TGCGCCAGCAGCTCCAAGGGGGCGGGGGAGACCCAGTACTTC; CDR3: CASSSKGAGETQYF
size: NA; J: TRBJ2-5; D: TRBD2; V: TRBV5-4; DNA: TGTGCCAGCAGCACGGGAAGCGGGGGGGCGGGCGAGACCCAGTACTTC; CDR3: CASSTGSGGAGETQYF
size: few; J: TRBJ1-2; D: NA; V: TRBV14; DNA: TGTGCCAGCAGCCAAGTTGTAGTTGCTGGCTACACCTTC; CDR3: CASSQVVVAGYTF
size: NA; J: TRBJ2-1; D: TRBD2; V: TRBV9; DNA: TGTGCCAGCAGTTTTAGCGGGAGACGGTACAATGAGCAGTTCTTC; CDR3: CASSFSGRRYNEQFF
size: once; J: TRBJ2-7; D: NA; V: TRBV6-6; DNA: TGTGCCAGCAGTTTACAGGGACCCCCCTACGAGCAGTACTTC; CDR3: CASSLQGPPYEQYF
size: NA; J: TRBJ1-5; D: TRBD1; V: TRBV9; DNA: TGTGCCAGCAGCCGACAGGGTAATCAGCCCCAGCATTTT; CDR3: CASSRQGNQPQHF
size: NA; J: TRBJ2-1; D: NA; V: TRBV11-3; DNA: TGTGCCAGCAGCTTGGGGGGCGGAGGAGGCAATGAGCAGTTCTTC; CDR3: CASSLGGGGGNEQFF
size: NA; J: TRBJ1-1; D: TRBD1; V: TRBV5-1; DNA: TGCGCCAGCAGCCAGGGACAGGGGCTCACTGAAGCTTTCTTT; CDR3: CASSQGQGLTEAFF
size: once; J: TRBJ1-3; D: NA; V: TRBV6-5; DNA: TGTGCCAGCAGTTATGGGGGGGCGTCTGGAAACACCATATATTTT; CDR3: CASSYGGASGNTIYF
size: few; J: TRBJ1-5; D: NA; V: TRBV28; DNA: TGTGCCAGCATCGGGAGCAATCAGCCCCAGCATTTT; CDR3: CASIGSNQPQHF
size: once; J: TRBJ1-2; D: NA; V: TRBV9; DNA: TGTGCCAGCAGCGTAGCGGCCGAAATCTCCGGCTACACCTTC; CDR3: CASSVAAEISGYTF
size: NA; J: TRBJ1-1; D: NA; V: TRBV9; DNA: TGTGCCAGCAGCGTGGGGGAGATGAACACTGAAGCTTTCTTT; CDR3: CASSVGEMNTEAFF
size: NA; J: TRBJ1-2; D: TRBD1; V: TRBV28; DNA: TGTGCCAGCAGCCTAGCGAGCGACAGGGGGAGTAGTGGCTACACCTTC; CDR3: CASSLASDRGSSGYTF
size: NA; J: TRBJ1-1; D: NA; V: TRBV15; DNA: TGTGCCACCAGCAGAGATAAGGGGATGAACACTGAAGCTTTCTTT; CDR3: CATSRDKGMNTEAFF
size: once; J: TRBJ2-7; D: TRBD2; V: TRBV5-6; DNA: TGTGCCAGCAGCTTAACCCGGGAGGGAGGCATCGAGCAGTACTTC; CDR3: CASSLTREGGIEQYF